Described below is a single T cell receptor beta chain sequence and its context. These data come from a study of shared clonotypes between healthy human individuals. Germline CDR1 and CDR2: KGHSH and LQKENI. This CDR3 region has 14 residues. V lost 4 bases, J lost 10 bases, and 19 bases lay in between. Sequenced by immunoSEQ multiplex PCR; TCRdb stores in-frame clones only, minus some. The table has 2 million to 3 million clones, under 95% seen once. The receptor comes from a young man in good health. Some clones in this sample may be carry-over from other donors' samples. The chain has TRBV18 and TRBJ1-1; the D is unclear. Material for sequencing was naive CD4+ T cells from PBMCs. Subset meaning: CD45RA+ positively selected. CDR3 bases: TGTGCCAGCTCACTCCTGACCTTTGAAGTGTCAGCTTTCTTT. Protein product: CASSLLTFEVSAFF.